What follows are 2 T cell receptor beta chains derived from one specimen sequenced in a study of blood T cell repertoires in COVID-19. The repertoire was sequenced with immunoSEQ multiplex PCR; TCRdb's copy has only in-frame clones and lacks some. The table includes some 200,000 clones, over 75% detected once. The sample was peripheral blood. All receptors derive from a man at least 80 years old with acute or convalescent COVID-19.

The CDR3 here is CASSWGGSSNQPQHF. The CDR3 bases are TGTGCCAGCTCCTGGGGAGGGTCTAGCAATCAGCCCCAGCATTTT. This chain uses TRBV2 with TRBJ1-5; D is unresolved. The germline V and J ends were trimmed by 8 bases and 0 bases, with 14 bases remaining between them. The CDR3 contains 15 residues. Germline-derived CDR1 and CDR2 are SNHLY and FYNNEI.

This clone has only one observation. V is TRBV29-1 and J is TRBJ2-1; 9 nucleotides agree with TRBD2. The CDR3 sequence is 14 residues long. The ends lost 5 bases at V and 0 bases at J; junction bases unmatched: 2. The germline V gene encodes CDR1 SQVTM and CDR2 ANQGSEA. CDR3 sequence reads: CSVFSGSSYNEQFF. Here the CDR3 DNA reads TGCAGCGTTTTTAGCGGGAGCTCCTACAATGAGCAGTTCTTC.